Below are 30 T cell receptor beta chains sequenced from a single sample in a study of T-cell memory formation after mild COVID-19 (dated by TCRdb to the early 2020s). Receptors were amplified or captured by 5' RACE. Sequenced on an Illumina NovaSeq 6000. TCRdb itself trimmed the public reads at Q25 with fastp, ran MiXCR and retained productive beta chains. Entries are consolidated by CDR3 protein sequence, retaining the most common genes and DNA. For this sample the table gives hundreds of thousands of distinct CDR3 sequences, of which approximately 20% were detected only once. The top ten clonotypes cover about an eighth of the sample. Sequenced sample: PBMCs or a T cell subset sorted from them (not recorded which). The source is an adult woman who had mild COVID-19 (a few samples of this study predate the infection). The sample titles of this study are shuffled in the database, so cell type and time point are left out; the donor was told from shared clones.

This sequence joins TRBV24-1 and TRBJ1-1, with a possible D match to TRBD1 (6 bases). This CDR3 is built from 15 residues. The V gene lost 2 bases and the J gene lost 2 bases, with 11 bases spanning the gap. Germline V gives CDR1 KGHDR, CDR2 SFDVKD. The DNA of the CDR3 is TGTGCCACCAGTGATTCGACAGGTCGAAACACTGAAGCTTTCTTT. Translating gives CATSDSTGRNTEAFF.

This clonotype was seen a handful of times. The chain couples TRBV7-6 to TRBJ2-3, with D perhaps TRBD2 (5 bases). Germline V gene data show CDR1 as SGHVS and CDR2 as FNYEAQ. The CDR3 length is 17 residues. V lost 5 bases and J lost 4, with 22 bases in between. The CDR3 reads CASSPQNRRTRADTQYF. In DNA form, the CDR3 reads TGTGCCAGCAGCCCACAAAACCGACGGACTCGGGCAGATACGCAGTATTTT.

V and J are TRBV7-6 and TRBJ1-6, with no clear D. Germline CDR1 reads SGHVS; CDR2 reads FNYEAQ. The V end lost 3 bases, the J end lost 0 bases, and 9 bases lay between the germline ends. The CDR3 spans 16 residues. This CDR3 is CASSFSRASYNSPLHF. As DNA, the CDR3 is TGTGCCAGCAGCTTTTCGCGGGCCTCCTATAATTCACCCCTCCACTTT.

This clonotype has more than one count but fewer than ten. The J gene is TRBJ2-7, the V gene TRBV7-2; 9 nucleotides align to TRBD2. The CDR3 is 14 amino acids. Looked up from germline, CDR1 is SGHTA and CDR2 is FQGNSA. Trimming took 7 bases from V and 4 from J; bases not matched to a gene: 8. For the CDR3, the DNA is TGTGCCAGCACCAAGACTAGCGGAGGTTACGAGCAGTACTTC. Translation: CASTKTSGGYEQYF.

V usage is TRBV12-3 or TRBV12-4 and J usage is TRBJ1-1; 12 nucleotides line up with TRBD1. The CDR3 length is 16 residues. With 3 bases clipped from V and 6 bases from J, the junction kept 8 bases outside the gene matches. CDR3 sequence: CASSLGQGAGRAEAFF. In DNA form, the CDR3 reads TGTGCCAGCAGTTTGGGACAGGGGGCAGGAAGAGCTGAAGCTTTCTTT.

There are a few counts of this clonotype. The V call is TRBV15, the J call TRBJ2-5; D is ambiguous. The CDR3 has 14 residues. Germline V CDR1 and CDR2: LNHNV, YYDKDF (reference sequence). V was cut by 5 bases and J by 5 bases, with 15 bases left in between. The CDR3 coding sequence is TGTGCCACCAGCCTCCTGGGGATAGATGAGACCCAGTACTTC. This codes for CATSLLGIDETQYF.

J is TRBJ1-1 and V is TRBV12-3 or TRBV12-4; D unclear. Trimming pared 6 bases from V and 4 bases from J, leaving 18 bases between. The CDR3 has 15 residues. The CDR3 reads CASSLDSVGGTEAFF. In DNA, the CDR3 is TGTGCCAGCAGCTTGGACTCGGTGGGAGGCACTGAAGCTTTCTTT.

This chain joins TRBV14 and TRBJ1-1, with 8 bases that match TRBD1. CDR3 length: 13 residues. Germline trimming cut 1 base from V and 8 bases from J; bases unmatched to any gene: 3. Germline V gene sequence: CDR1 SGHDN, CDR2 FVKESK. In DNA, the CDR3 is TGTGCCAGCAGCCAAGCCCGGACAGGGGAAGCTTTCTTT. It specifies CASSQARTGEAFF.

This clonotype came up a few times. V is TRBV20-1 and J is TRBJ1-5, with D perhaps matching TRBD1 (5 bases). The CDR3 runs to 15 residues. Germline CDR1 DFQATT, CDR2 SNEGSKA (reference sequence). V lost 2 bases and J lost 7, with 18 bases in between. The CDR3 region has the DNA TGCAGTGCTAGAAACGCCCTACGGGGGGGGCAGCCCCAGCATTTT. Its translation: CSARNALRGGQPQHF.

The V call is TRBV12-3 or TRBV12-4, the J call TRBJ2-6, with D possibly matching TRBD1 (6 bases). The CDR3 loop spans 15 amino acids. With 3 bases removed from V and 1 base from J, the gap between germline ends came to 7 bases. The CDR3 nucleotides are TGTGCCAGCAGTTTCCAGGGGTCTGGGGCCAACGTCCTGACTTTC. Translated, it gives CASSFQGSGANVLTF.

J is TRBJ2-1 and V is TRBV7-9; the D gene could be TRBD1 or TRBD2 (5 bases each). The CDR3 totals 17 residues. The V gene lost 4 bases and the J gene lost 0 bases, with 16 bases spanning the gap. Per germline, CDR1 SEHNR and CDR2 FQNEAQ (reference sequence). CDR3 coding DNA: TGTGCCAGCAGCTCCCGGGAACTGGGGGACTCCTACAATGAGCAGTTCTTC. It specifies CASSSRELGDSYNEQFF.

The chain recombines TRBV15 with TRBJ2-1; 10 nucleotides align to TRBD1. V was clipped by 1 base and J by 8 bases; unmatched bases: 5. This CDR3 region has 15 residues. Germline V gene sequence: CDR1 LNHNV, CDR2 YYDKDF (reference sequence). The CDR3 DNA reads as TGTGCCACCAGCAGAGGACAGGGGGCTATCGATGAGCAGTTCTTC. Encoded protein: CATSRGQGAIDEQFF.

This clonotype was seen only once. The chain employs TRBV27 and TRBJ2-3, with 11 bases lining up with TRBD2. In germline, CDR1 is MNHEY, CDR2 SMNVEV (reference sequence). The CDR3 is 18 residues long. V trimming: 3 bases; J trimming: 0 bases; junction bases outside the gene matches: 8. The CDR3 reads CASSLGVAGGPSTDTQYF. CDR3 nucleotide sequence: TGTGCCAGCAGTTTGGGGGTAGCGGGGGGGCCTAGCACAGATACGCAGTATTTT.

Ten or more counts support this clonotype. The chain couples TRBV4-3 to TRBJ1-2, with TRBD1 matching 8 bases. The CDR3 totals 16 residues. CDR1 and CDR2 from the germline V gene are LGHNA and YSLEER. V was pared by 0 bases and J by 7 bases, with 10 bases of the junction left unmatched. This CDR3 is CASSQDLRQGFGGYTF. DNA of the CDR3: TGCGCCAGCAGCCAAGATCTGAGACAGGGGTTTGGTGGCTACACCTTC.

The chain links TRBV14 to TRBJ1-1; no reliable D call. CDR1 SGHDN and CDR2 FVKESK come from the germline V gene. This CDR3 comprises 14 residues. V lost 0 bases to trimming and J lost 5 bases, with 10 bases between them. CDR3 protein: CASSQDRTETEAFF. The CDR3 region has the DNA TGTGCCAGCAGCCAAGATAGGACCGAGACTGAAGCTTTCTTT.

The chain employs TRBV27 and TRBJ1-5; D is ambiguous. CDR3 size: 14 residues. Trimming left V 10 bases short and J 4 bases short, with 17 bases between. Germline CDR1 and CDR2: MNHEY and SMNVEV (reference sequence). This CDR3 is CAILPRVSNQPQHF. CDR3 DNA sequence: TGTGCCATCTTACCGCGGGTTTCTAATCAGCCCCAGCATTTT.

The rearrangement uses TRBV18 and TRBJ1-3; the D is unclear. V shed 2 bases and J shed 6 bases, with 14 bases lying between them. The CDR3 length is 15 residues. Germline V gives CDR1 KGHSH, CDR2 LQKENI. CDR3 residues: CASSPFAQNENTIYF. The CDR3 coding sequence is TGTGCCAGCTCACCATTCGCACAGAATGAAAACACCATATATTTT.

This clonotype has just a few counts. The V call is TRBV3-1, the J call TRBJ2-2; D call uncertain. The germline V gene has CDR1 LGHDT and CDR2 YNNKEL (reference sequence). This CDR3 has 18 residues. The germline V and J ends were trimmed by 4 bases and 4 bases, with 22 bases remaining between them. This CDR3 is CASSPPRASAKSTGELFF. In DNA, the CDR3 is TGTGCCAGCAGCCCTCCCAGAGCAAGCGCTAAGAGCACCGGGGAGCTGTTTTTT. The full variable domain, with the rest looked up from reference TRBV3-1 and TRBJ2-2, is DTAVSQTPKYLVTQMGNDKSIKCEQNLGHDTMYWYKQDSKKFLKIMFSYNNKELIINETVPNRFSPKSPDKAHLNLHINSLELGDSAVYFCASSPPRASAKSTGELFFGEGSRLTVL.

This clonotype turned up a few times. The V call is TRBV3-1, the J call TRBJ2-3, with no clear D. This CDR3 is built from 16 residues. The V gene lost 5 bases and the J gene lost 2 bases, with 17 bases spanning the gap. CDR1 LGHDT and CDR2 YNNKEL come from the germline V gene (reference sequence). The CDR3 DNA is TGTGCCAGCAGCACCCGGACGCGTCGTTACACAGATACGCAGTATTTT. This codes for CASSTRTRRYTDTQYF.

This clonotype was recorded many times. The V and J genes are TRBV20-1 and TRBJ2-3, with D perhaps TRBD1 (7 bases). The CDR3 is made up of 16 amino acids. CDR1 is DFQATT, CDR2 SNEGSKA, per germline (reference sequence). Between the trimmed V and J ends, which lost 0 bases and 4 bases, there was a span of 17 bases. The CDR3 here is CSARDQGGGDADTQYF. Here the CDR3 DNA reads TGCAGTGCTAGAGACCAGGGGGGCGGGGACGCAGATACGCAGTATTTT.

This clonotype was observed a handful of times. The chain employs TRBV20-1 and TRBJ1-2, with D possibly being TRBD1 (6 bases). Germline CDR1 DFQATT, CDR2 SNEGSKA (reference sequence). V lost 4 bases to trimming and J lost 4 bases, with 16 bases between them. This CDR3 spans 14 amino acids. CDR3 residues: CSATPQGSGYGYTF. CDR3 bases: TGCAGTGCTACCCCACAGGGATCGGGCTATGGCTACACCTTC.

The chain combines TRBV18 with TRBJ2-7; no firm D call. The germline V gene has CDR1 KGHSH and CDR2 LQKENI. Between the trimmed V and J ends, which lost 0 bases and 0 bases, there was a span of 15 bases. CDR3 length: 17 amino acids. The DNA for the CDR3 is TGTGCCAGCTCACCACCTGGATTAGCCAGAAGCTCCTACGAGCAGTACTTC. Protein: CASSPPGLARSSYEQYF.

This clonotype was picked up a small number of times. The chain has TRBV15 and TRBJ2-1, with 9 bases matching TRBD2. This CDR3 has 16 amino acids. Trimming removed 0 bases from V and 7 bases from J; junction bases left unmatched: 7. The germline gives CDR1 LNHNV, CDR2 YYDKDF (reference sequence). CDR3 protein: CATSRERGGATNEQFF. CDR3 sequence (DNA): TGTGCCACCAGCAGAGAGCGGGGGGGAGCTACTAATGAGCAGTTCTTC.

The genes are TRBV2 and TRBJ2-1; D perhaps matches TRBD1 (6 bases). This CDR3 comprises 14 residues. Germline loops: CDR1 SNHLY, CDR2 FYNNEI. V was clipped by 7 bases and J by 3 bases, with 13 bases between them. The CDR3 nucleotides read TGTGCCAGCACCGAAGGGGACATCTACAATGAGCAGTTCTTC. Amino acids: CASTEGDIYNEQFF.

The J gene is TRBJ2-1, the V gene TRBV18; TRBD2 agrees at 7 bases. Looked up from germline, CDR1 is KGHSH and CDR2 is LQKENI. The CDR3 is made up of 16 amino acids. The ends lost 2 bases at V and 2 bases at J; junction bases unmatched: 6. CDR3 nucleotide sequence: TGTGCCAGCTCACCAGTCCTAGCGGATCCCTACAATGAGCAGTTCTTC. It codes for CASSPVLADPYNEQFF. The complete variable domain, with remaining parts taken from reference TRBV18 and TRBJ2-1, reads NAGVMQNPRHLVRRRGQEARLRCSPMKGHSHVYWYRQLPEEGLKFMVYLQKENIIDESGMPKERFSAEFPKEGPSILRIQQVVRGDSAAYFCASSPVLADPYNEQFFGPGTRLTVL.

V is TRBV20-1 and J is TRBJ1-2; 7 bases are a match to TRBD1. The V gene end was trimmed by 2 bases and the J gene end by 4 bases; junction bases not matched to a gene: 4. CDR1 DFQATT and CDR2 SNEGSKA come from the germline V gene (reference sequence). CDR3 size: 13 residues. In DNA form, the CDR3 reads TGCAGTGCTAGACCACGGGACAGCTATGGCTACACCTTC. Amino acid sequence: CSARPRDSYGYTF.

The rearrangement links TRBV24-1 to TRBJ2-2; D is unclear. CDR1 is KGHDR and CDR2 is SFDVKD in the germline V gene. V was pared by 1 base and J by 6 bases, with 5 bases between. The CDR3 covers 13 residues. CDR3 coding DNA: TGTGCCACCAGTGATTTCTTCCCCGGGGAGCTGTTTTTT. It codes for CATSDFFPGELFF.

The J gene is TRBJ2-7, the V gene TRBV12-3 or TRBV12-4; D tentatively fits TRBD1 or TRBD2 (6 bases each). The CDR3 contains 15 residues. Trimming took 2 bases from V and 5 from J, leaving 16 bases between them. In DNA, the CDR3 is TGTGCCAGCAGTTTAAGAGGGGGGCGCAGCCACGAGCAGTACTTC. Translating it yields CASSLRGGRSHEQYF.

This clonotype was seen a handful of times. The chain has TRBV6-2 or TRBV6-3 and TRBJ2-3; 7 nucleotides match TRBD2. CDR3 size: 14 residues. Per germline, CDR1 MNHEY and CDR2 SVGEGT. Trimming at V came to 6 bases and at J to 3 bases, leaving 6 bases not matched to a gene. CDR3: CASRLASGTDTQYF. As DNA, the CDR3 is TGTGCCAGCAGGTTAGCTAGCGGAACAGATACGCAGTATTTT.

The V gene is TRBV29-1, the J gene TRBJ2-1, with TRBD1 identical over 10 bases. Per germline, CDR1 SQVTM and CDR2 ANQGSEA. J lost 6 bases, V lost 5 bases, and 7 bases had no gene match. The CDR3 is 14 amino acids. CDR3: CSVTIRDRGNEQFF. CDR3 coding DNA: TGCAGCGTTACGATCCGGGACAGGGGCAATGAGCAGTTCTTC.